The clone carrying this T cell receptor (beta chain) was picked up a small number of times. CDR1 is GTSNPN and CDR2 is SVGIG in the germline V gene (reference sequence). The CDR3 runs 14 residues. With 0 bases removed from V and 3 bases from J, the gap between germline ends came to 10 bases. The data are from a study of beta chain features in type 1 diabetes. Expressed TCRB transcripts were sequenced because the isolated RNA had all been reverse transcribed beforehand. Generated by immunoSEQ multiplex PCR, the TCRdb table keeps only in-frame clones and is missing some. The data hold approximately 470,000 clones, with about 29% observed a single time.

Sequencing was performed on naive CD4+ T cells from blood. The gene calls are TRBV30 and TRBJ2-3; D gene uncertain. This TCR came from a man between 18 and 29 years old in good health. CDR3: CAWSVRVKTDTQYF. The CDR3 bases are TGTGCCTGGAGTGTACGGGTAAAAACAGATACGCAGTATTTT.